These 28 T cell receptor beta chains were all obtained from the same sample, sequenced in a study of T-cell reconstitution after alpha-beta-depleted transplantation in children. TCRbeta library preparation incorporated unique molecular identifiers. TCRdb itself ran the PCR reads through MiXCR, one entry per CDR3 protein. Of about 460,000 distinct CDR3 sequences in the sample, about 11% were seen once. The source material was PBMCs, sampled before TCRalphabeta/CD19-depleted stem cell transplant. The receptors derive from a child under 10 years old with inherited bone marrow failure, due to receive a stem cell transplant.

Note on this clonotype: A junction end diverges from the germline sequence, so it may reflect a read error. The CDR3 protein is CASSIAALTDMQYF. In nucleotides, the CDR3 is TGTGCCAGCAGTATAGCGGCCCTCACAGATATGCAGTATTTT. The chain has TRBV6-1 and TRBJ2-3; a possible D gene is TRBD2 (6 bases). Germline V CDR1 and CDR2: MNHNS, SASEGT. The CDR3 runs to 14 residues.

In regard to this clonotype: A much larger clone differs by one base, so this may be a read error. The rearrangement links TRBV7-2 to TRBJ2-7, with 9 bases lining up with TRBD1. CDR1 is SGHTA, CDR2 FQGNSA, per germline. This CDR3 spans 16 amino acids. The CDR3 loop is CSSSPWDRVRTYEQYF. The CDR3 nucleotides are TGTTCCAGCAGCCCCTGGGACAGGGTCAGGACTTACGAGCAGTACTTC.

This clonotype was observed a few times. The chain carries TRBV3-1 and TRBJ2-7; no definite D call. V lost 4 bases, J lost 0 bases, and 16 bases lay in between. Germline V gene lookup returns CDR1 LGHDT and CDR2 YNNKEL (reference sequence). The CDR3 extends over 16 amino acids. CDR3 residues: CASSPLITIPSYEQYF. CDR3 in DNA: TGTGCCAGCAGCCCCTTAATTACGATTCCCTCCTACGAGCAGTACTTC.

The chain recombines TRBV30 with TRBJ1-2; 7 bases are shared with TRBD1. Germline V gene sequence: CDR1 GTSNPN, CDR2 SVGIG (reference sequence). The CDR3 runs 12 residues. V lost 7 bases, J lost 8 bases, and 10 bases stayed unmatched. The CDR3 loop reads CASTGLLEGYTF. The CDR3 nucleotides read TGTGCCTCGACAGGGTTATTAGAGGGCTACACCTTC.

The rearrangement uses TRBV19 and TRBJ2-3, with D uncertain. V was trimmed by 5 bases and J by 6 bases, leaving 9 bases between them. The CDR3 spans 12 residues. Germline CDR1 and CDR2: LNHDA and SQIVND (reference sequence). The DNA of the CDR3 is TGTGCCAGTAGTGGTCTCGATGATACGCAGTATTTT. Translating it yields CASSGLDDTQYF.

The V call is TRBV20-1, the J call TRBJ2-3; 12 bases align to TRBD2. V was clipped by 0 bases and J by 8 bases; unmatched bases: 18. The CDR3 is 19 amino acids. Per the germline V gene, CDR1 is DFQATT and CDR2 is SNEGSKA (reference sequence). CDR3 protein: CSARDFVTSGSQRTSTQYF. DNA for the CDR3: TGCAGTGCTAGAGACTTCGTGACTAGCGGGAGTCAGAGGACATCTACGCAGTATTTT.

The CDR3 spells CASSYRPSGNEQFF. The CDR3 DNA reads as TGTGCCAGCAGTTACCGACCCTCGGGGAATGAGCAGTTCTTC. V gene TRBV6-2 or TRBV6-3 combines with J gene TRBJ2-1; the D gene is possibly TRBD2 (5 bases). Germline V CDR1 and CDR2: MNHEY, SVGEGT. V dropped 2 bases and J dropped 7 bases, with 12 bases sitting between them. The CDR3 covers 14 residues.

This clonotype was observed at least ten times. The gene calls are TRBV20-1 and TRBJ2-7; 7 bases match TRBD2. The CDR3 runs 14 residues. Germline V gene lookup returns CDR1 DFQATT and CDR2 SNEGSKA (reference sequence). The trim removed 2 bases at V and 4 bases at J, leaving 8 bases unmatched. The DNA of the CDR3 is TGCAGTGCTAGACCCCCTAGCGGAGATTACGAGCAGTACTTC. Translation: CSARPPSGDYEQYF.

As to this clonotype: This may come from a read error, since a much larger clone is one base off. The chain couples TRBV27 to TRBJ2-1, with 7 bases identical to TRBD2. CDR1 and CDR2 (germline): MNHEY, SMNVEV (reference sequence). The length of the CDR3 is 16 residues. Trimming cost V 3 bases and J 3 bases; bases outside gene matches: 8. The CDR3 region has the DNA TGTGCCAGCAGTTTTTCGGCGGGAGTAGACTACAATGAGCAGTTCTTC. This sequence encodes CASSFSAGVDYNEQFF.

There are many counts of this clonotype. The V and J genes are TRBV20-1 and TRBJ2-1, with D unresolved. The CDR3 spans 13 residues. Trimming removed 4 bases at V and 1 base at J, with 8 bases between. Germline lookup yields CDR1 DFQATT and CDR2 SNEGSKA (reference sequence). The CDR3 reads CSAISGSYNEQFF. Written as DNA, the CDR3 is TGCAGTGCTATATCAGGATCCTACAATGAGCAGTTCTTC.

At least ten counts were recorded for this clonotype. The rearrangement links TRBV27 to TRBJ2-7, with D uncertain. CDR1 and CDR2 (germline): MNHEY, SMNVEV (reference sequence). The V end lost 8 bases, the J end lost 3 bases, and 17 bases lay between the germline ends. The CDR3 length is 14 residues. The CDR3 reads CASAAASSLYEQYF. The CDR3 DNA follows: TGTGCCAGCGCCGCGGCGAGCTCCCTCTACGAGCAGTACTTC.

This clonotype was counted at least ten times. J is TRBJ2-5 and V is TRBV21-1. TRBV21-1 is an annotated pseudogene. The CDR3 has 13 residues. CDR3 in amino acids: CASSRLQQETQYF. The CDR3 DNA reads as TGTGCCAGCAGCAGACTTCAGCAAGAGACCCAGTACTTC.

This clonotype occurred many times. The chain employs TRBV5-1 and TRBJ2-7, with 7 bases identical to TRBD2. Germline V gene sequence: CDR1 SGHRS, CDR2 YFSETQ. This CDR3 has 14 residues. J was trimmed by 3 bases and V by 7 bases; bases with no gene match: 10. The CDR3 is CASQSSGFDYEQYF. Here the CDR3 DNA reads TGCGCCAGCCAGAGTAGCGGGTTTGACTACGAGCAGTACTTC.

The V and J genes are TRBV12-3 or TRBV12-4 and TRBJ1-2; the D gene is possibly TRBD1 (5 bases). V lost 3 bases and J lost 3, with 11 bases in between. This CDR3 contains 14 residues. CDR3: CASSFTRGHYGYTF. The CDR3 DNA reads TGTGCCAGCAGTTTTACGAGGGGTCACTATGGCTACACCTTC.

Notes on this clonotype: A much bigger clone sits one base away, suggesting this may be a read error. This rearrangement joins TRBV5-1 to TRBJ2-6; D perhaps matches TRBD2 (6 bases). CDR3 length: 15 residues. The V and J ends lost 3 bases and 5 bases respectively, with 12 bases between them. CDR1 is SGHRS and CDR2 is YFSETQ in the germline V gene. The CDR3 DNA follows: TGCGCCAGCAGCTCGGAGGGGTCTAGGGCCAACGTCCTGACTTTC. This sequence encodes CASSSEGSRANVLTF.

The chain employs TRBV7-2 and TRBJ2-3; 7 bases align to TRBD2. Germline CDR1 and CDR2: SGHTA and FQGNSA. Trimming cost V 3 bases and J 8 bases; bases outside gene matches: 8. The CDR3 has 14 amino acids. Here the CDR3 reads CASSFGGGTGTQYF. In DNA form, the CDR3 reads TGTGCCAGCAGCTTTGGGGGGGGGACGGGTACGCAGTATTTT.

This clonotype was found many times. The gene calls are TRBV27 and TRBJ2-7; D ambiguous. The V end lost 5 bases, the J end lost 6 bases, and 8 bases lay between the germline ends. The CDR3 covers 11 residues. The germline CDR1 and CDR2 sequences are MNHEY and SMNVEV (reference sequence). As DNA, the CDR3 is TGTGCCAGCAGTAGGTTAGGCGAGCAGTACTTC. Translating gives CASSRLGEQYF.

This chain links TRBV29-1 with TRBJ2-7; a weak D match, TRBD2 (5 bases). Germline V gene lookup returns CDR1 SQVTM and CDR2 ANQGSEA. V lost 7 bases and J lost 0, with 10 bases in between. The CDR3 runs to 12 residues. For the CDR3, the DNA is TGCAGCGCCGAAGAGGGCTCCTACGAGCAGTACTTC. This encodes CSAEEGSYEQYF.

This clonotype was recorded at least ten times. This chain links TRBV6-2 or TRBV6-3 with TRBJ2-4; a possible D gene is TRBD2 (6 bases). CDR3 length: 15 amino acids. V was trimmed by 6 bases and J by 3 bases, leaving 15 bases between them. Germline-derived CDR1 and CDR2 are MNHEY and SVGEGT. The CDR3 loop is CASSPRRGDKNIQYF. The CDR3, as DNA: TGTGCCAGCAGCCCCCGGAGGGGTGACAAAAACATTCAGTACTTC.

The CDR3 DNA reads TGTGCCAGCAGTTACAGAGGGGGAGGACAGCCCCAGCATTTT. It translates to CASSYRGGGQPQHF. V and J are TRBV6-2 or TRBV6-3 and TRBJ1-5; tentative D call: TRBD1 (6 bases). The CDR3 spans 14 residues. CDR1 is MNHEY, CDR2 SVGEGT, per germline. The V gene lost 2 bases and the J gene lost 7 bases, with 12 bases spanning the gap.

This clonotype occurred many times. Compared with germline, one end of the junction differs, possibly owing to a read error. This rearrangement joins TRBV14 to TRBJ2-7; D possibly corresponds to TRBD2 (6 bases). CDR1 and CDR2 from the germline V gene are SGHDN and FVKESK. The CDR3 consists of 16 residues. The CDR3 region has the DNA TGTGCCAGCGGCCAAGTTCCGGGAGCAGTCGCCTACGAGCAGTACTTC. The encoded protein is CASGQVPGAVAYEQYF. Full variable domain (missing parts from reference TRBV14 and TRBJ2-7): EAGVTQFPSHSVIEKGQTVTLRCDPISGHDNLYWYRRVMGKEIKFLLHFVKESKQDESGMPNNRFLAERTGGTYSTLKVQPAELEDSGVYFCASGQVPGAVAYEQYFGPGTRLTVT.

A note on this clonotype: With a much larger clone just one base away, this may be a read error. The V call is TRBV12-3 or TRBV12-4, the J call TRBJ2-7; D ambiguous. The CDR3 has 12 residues. V was trimmed by 2 bases and J by 6 bases, leaving 8 bases between them. The CDR3 is CASSLRASEQYF. The CDR3 DNA is TGTGCCAGCAGTTTACGAGCGAGCGAGCAGTACTTC.

This clonotype was detected ten times or more. The chain has TRBV15 and TRBJ2-7, with D possibly TRBD2 on 5 matching bases. V was clipped by 2 bases and J by 2 bases, with 13 bases between them. Germline V gene data show CDR1 as LNHNV and CDR2 as YYDKDF (reference sequence). This CDR3 contains 15 residues. In nucleotides, the CDR3 is TGTGCCACCAGCAGAACCCCCGGGGAAACCTACGAGCAGTACTTC. Its protein is CATSRTPGETYEQYF. Variable domain in full (rest from reference TRBV15 and TRBJ2-7): DAMVIQNPRYQVTQFGKPVTLSCSQTLNHNVMYWYQQKSSQAPKLLFHYYDKDFNNEADTPDNFQSRRPNTSFCFLDIRSPGLGDTAMYLCATSRTPGETYEQYFGPGTRLTVT.

The V gene is TRBV29-1, the J gene TRBJ2-3, with 8 bases matching TRBD1. Germline trimming cut 3 bases from V and 4 bases from J; bases unmatched to any gene: 3. The germline CDR1 and CDR2 sequences are SQVTM and ANQGSEA. The CDR3 runs to 13 residues. In DNA form, the CDR3 reads TGCAGCGTTGAGCAGGGGGCGGCAGATACGCAGTATTTT. Residues: CSVEQGAADTQYF.

At least ten counts were recorded for this clonotype. The chain links TRBV5-6 to TRBJ2-7, with TRBD2 matching over 8 bases. This CDR3 spans 15 amino acids. The junction had 8 bases not matched to a gene; V was cut back by 3 bases and J by 3 bases. Germline-derived CDR1 and CDR2 are SGHDT and YYEEEE. CDR3 nucleotide sequence: TGTGCCAGCAGCTCGTTAGCGGGGCTATACTACGAGCAGTACTTC. Protein: CASSSLAGLYYEQYF. Filled out from reference TRBV5-6 and TRBJ2-7, the complete variable domain reads DAGVTQSPTHLIKTRGQQVTLRCSPKSGHDTVSWYQQALGQGPQFIFQYYEEEERQRGNFPDRFSGHQFPNYSSELNVNALLLGDSALYLCASSSLAGLYYEQYFGPGTRLTVT.

This clonotype was found many times. The chain couples TRBV27 to TRBJ2-7; 7 positions match TRBD1. Trimming removed 6 bases from V and 2 bases from J; junction bases left unmatched: 10. Germline V gene sequence: CDR1 MNHEY, CDR2 SMNVEV (reference sequence). The CDR3 has 15 residues. Here the CDR3 DNA reads TGTGCCAGCAGCGCCCCGGACAGGCCTACCTACGAGCAGTACTTC. It codes for CASSAPDRPTYEQYF.

The table lists this clonotype with many counts. CDR3: CASSEGQGALYEQYF. CDR3 bases: TGCGCCAGCAGCGAGGGACAGGGGGCTCTCTACGAGCAGTACTTC. The chain carries TRBV5-1 and TRBJ2-7; TRBD1 matches 12 bases. The CDR3 has 15 amino acids. V lost 4 bases to trimming and J lost 3 bases; unmatched junction nucleotides: 5. Germline loops: CDR1 SGHRS, CDR2 YFSETQ.

This clonotype was seen repeatedly, ten times or more. The chain combines TRBV19 with TRBJ2-3; D is undetermined. CDR1 and CDR2 (germline): LNHDA, SQIVND (reference sequence). Trimming took 3 bases from V and 5 from J, leaving 18 bases between them. The CDR3 spans 16 residues. The CDR3 DNA follows: TGTGCCAGTAGTATTGTCAAGGGATTTTCAGGAGATACGCAGTATTTT. Its protein is CASSIVKGFSGDTQYF.